A single sample gave rise to the 28 T cell receptor beta chains below, sequenced in a study of blood T cell repertoires in COVID-19. The repertoire was sequenced with immunoSEQ multiplex PCR; TCRdb's copy has only in-frame clones and lacks some. The table has 46,000 or so clones, 80% to 90% seen once. The sequencing input was peripheral blood. The receptors originated from a woman of 80 years or more with COVID-19, enrolled during active disease.

The genes are TRBV27 and TRBJ1-5; 7 bases match TRBD1. This CDR3 is 16 amino acids long. CDR1 MNHEY and CDR2 SMNVEV come from the germline V gene (reference sequence). Trimming took 2 bases from V and 7 from J; bases not matched to a gene: 11. The DNA for the CDR3 is TGTGCCAGCAGTTTACGCTCCCGGACAGGCGGGCAGCCCCAGCATTTT. It translates to CASSLRSRTGGQPQHF.

V usage is TRBV19 and J usage is TRBJ2-5; D perhaps matches TRBD2 (6 bases). CDR1 LNHDA and CDR2 SQIVND come from the germline V gene (reference sequence). Trimming left V 6 bases short and J 1 base short, with 15 bases between. There are 15 residues in the CDR3. CDR3 bases: TGTGCCAGTAGCCGGGGGAGCGGCCTCCAAGAGACCCAGTACTTC. Protein: CASSRGSGLQETQYF.

This chain uses TRBV4-3 with TRBJ1-4; no reliable D call. CDR1 LGHNA and CDR2 YSLEER come from the germline V gene. This CDR3 comprises 18 residues. The V and J ends lost 4 bases and 2 bases respectively, with 20 bases between them. The CDR3 region is CASSLLRENRHTNEKLFF. CDR3 nucleotides: TGCGCCAGCAGCCTCTTAAGGGAGAACCGCCACACTAATGAAAAACTGTTTTTT.

The J gene is TRBJ2-1, the V gene TRBV11-3, with 11 bases identical to TRBD1. The V gene's germline CDR1 is SGHNT and CDR2 YENEEA. The CDR3 is made up of 15 amino acids. The junction had 9 bases not matched to a gene; V was cut back by 5 bases and J by 9 bases. CDR3 coding DNA: TGTGCCAGCAGCCCCTCCTGGACAGGGGGCGCTGAGCAGTTCTTC. Its translation is CASSPSWTGGAEQFF.

The V and J genes are TRBV6-6 and TRBJ1-2; 8 positions match TRBD1. The CDR3 is 15 residues long. With V trimmed by 4 bases and J by 3 bases, 7 bases remained unmatched. In germline, CDR1 is MNHNY, CDR2 SVGAGI (reference sequence). The CDR3, as DNA: TGTGCCAGCAGTTCGTCGGGACAGGCCTACTATGGCTACACCTTC. It yields the protein CASSSSGQAYYGYTF.

The chain employs TRBV2 and TRBJ1-1; 8 nucleotides agree with TRBD1. Germline loops: CDR1 SNHLY, CDR2 FYNNEI. V shed 11 bases and J 4 bases; nucleotides not matched to a gene: 9. The CDR3 is 13 residues long. The CDR3 coding sequence is TGTGCCGGCACGACAGGGGAAGTCACTGAAGCTTTCTTT. It is translated as CAGTTGEVTEAFF.

The chain carries TRBV12-3 or TRBV12-4 and TRBJ1-2, with a tentative D call TRBD1 (6 bases). Deletions cut 6 bases from V and 8 bases from J, with 16 bases between. CDR3 length: 13 residues. CDR3 amino acids: CASRLRGGIGYTF. The DNA for the CDR3 is TGTGCCAGCAGACTGAGGGGGGGTATAGGCTACACCTTC.

This chain links TRBV6-5 with TRBJ1-4, with TRBD1 matching over 8 bases. There are 14 residues in the CDR3. V gave up 5 bases and J gave up 8 bases; unmatched junction bases: 7. The V gene's germline CDR1 is MNHEY and CDR2 SVGAGI. The CDR3 spells CASSLRGQGEKLFF. In DNA, the CDR3 is TGTGCCAGCAGTCTGCGTGGACAGGGAGAAAAACTGTTTTTT.

J is TRBJ2-7 and V is TRBV4-2; D gene uncertain. The V gene lost 1 base and the J gene lost 5 bases, with 12 bases spanning the gap. The germline CDR1 and CDR2 sequences are LGHNA and YNFKEQ. The CDR3 runs to 14 residues. The CDR3 loop is CASSQGPIVNEQYF. CDR3 nucleotides: TGTGCCAGCAGCCAAGGCCCTATCGTGAACGAGCAGTACTTC.

The CDR3 DNA reads TGTGCCAGCTCACCAAAACAGGGGTTCTCCTACGAGCAGTACTTC. Its translation is CASSPKQGFSYEQYF. The chain employs TRBV18 and TRBJ2-7, with 7 bases that match TRBD1. This CDR3 has 15 residues. Germline CDR1 reads KGHSH; CDR2 reads LQKENI. The J segment lost 0 bases and the V segment lost 2 bases, leaving 4 bases of the junction unmatched.

The chain employs TRBV5-1 and TRBJ1-6; 8 nucleotides agree with TRBD1. With V trimmed by 0 bases and J by 7 bases, 6 bases remained unmatched. Looked up from germline, CDR1 is SGHRS and CDR2 is YFSETQ. The CDR3 sequence is 16 residues long. The CDR3 region has the DNA TGCGCCAGCAGCTTGGCCACGGGACAGGCAAATTCACCCCTCCACTTT. Encoded protein: CASSLATGQANSPLHF.

This chain connects TRBV19 to TRBJ2-1; TRBD2 might be the D (5 bases). V lost 4 bases and J 6 bases, leaving 10 bases between the germline ends. Looked up from germline, CDR1 is LNHDA and CDR2 is SQIVND (reference sequence). CDR3 length: 13 amino acids. In DNA, the CDR3 is TGTGCCAGTAGTACGAGAGGGAGCAATGAGCAGTTCTTC. This gives the protein CASSTRGSNEQFF.

This clone was observed a single time. V usage is TRBV24-1 and J usage is TRBJ2-3, with TRBD2 identical over 13 bases. Germline CDR1 KGHDR, CDR2 SFDVKD. This CDR3 has 19 residues. Trimming cost V 3 bases and J 4 bases; bases outside gene matches: 12. The CDR3 DNA follows: TGTGCCACCAGTGATCGCAACCCCGGGACTAGCGGGAAGGCAGATACGCAGTATTTT. The encoded protein is CATSDRNPGTSGKADTQYF.

The V call is TRBV5-1, the J call TRBJ1-5, with D possibly TRBD1 on 5 matching bases. This CDR3 has 15 residues. The V end lost 4 bases, the J end lost 8 bases, and 19 bases lay between the germline ends. Germline V gives CDR1 SGHRS, CDR2 YFSETQ. The CDR3 region is CASSEGLTRVEPQHF. The CDR3 DNA sequence: TGCGCCAGCAGCGAGGGACTGACCCGGGTTGAGCCCCAGCATTTT.

The V gene is TRBV2, the J gene TRBJ2-5; the D is unclear. The germline gives CDR1 SNHLY, CDR2 FYNNEI. This CDR3 is 13 amino acids long. The V gene lost 2 bases and the J gene lost 1 base, with 5 bases spanning the gap. DNA of the CDR3: TGTGCCAGCAGTGAAATATCCCAAGAGACCCAGTACTTC. Translated, it gives CASSEISQETQYF.

This rearrangement joins TRBV20-1 to TRBJ2-3; 11 bases agree with TRBD2. The V gene end was trimmed by 6 bases and the J gene end by 4 bases; junction bases not matched to a gene: 3. CDR3 length equals 13 residues. The germline V gene has CDR1 DFQATT and CDR2 SNEGSKA (reference sequence). The CDR3 loop is CSASSGGADTQYF. As DNA, the CDR3 is TGCAGTGCCAGTAGCGGGGGGGCAGATACGCAGTATTTT.

The DNA for the CDR3 is TGTGCCAGCAGGGAGGGCGGCTACGAGCAGTACTTC. Residues: CASREGGYEQYF. The chain combines TRBV2 with TRBJ2-7; D is possibly TRBD2 (6 bases). V lost 6 bases and J lost 3, with 9 bases in between. CDR3 size: 12 residues. Germline-derived CDR1 and CDR2 are SNHLY and FYNNEI.

V gene TRBV27 combines with J gene TRBJ2-5; maybe TRBD1 (5 bases). V lost 2 bases to trimming and J lost 7 bases, with 11 bases between them. Germline lookup yields CDR1 MNHEY and CDR2 SMNVEV (reference sequence). The length of the CDR3 is 13 residues. The CDR3 sequence: CASSLKGPMTQYF. The CDR3 DNA follows: TGTGCCAGCAGTTTAAAGGGGCCAATGACCCAGTACTTC.

The V gene is TRBV6-2 or TRBV6-3, the J gene TRBJ1-1; 9 bases match TRBD1. In germline, CDR1 is MNHEY, CDR2 SVGEGT. The V segment lost 2 bases and the J segment 11 bases; nucleotides outside the gene matches: 6. The CDR3 extends over 13 amino acids. CDR3 sequence: CASSYTGTGRAFF. CDR3 coding DNA: TGTGCCAGCAGTTACACCGGGACAGGGCGCGCTTTCTTT.

This sequence joins TRBV4-1 and TRBJ2-5, with D possibly matching TRBD2 (7 bases). Germline-derived CDR1 and CDR2 are MGHRA and YSYEKL. CDR3 size: 17 residues. Trimming removed 1 base from V and 5 bases from J, with 20 bases in between. The DNA of the CDR3 is TGCGCCAGCAGCCAAGTGTTTTTGGGGGGGCAATCGGAGACCCAGTACTTC. Encoded protein: CASSQVFLGGQSETQYF.

The rearrangement uses TRBV19 and TRBJ2-1; a weak D match, TRBD2 (5 bases). Trimming stripped 5 bases from V and 5 bases from J, with 13 bases between. Germline CDR1 is LNHDA and CDR2 is SQIVND (reference sequence). This CDR3 has 14 amino acids. This CDR3 reads CASSEDGRDNEQFF. The CDR3 coding sequence is TGTGCCAGTAGTGAGGACGGGCGGGACAATGAGCAGTTCTTC. Supplemented by reference TRBV19 and TRBJ2-1, the full variable domain reads DGGITQSPKYLFRKEGQNVTLSCEQNLNHDAMYWYRQDPGQGLRLIYYSQIVNDFQKGDIAEGYSVSREKKESFPLTVTSAQKNPTAFYLCASSEDGRDNEQFFGPGTRLTVL.

The genes are TRBV6-5 and TRBJ2-7, with 8 bases fitting TRBD1. Germline V lookup: CDR1 MNHEY, CDR2 SVGAGI. This CDR3 spans 15 amino acids. V lost 10 bases, J lost 2 bases, and 13 bases stayed unmatched. DNA of the CDR3: TGTGCCACCACCTCCACGACAGGGGTAACCTACGAGCAGTACTTC. This sequence encodes CATTSTTGVTYEQYF.

J is TRBJ2-7 and V is TRBV7-8; the match to TRBD1 covers 9 bases. This CDR3 is 15 amino acids long. CDR1 is SGHVS, CDR2 FQNEAQ, per germline. J gave up 6 bases and V 5 bases, and 11 bases lay outside the gene matches. The CDR3 reads CASSPAGTGKGEQYF. The CDR3 coding sequence is TGTGCCAGCAGCCCCGCCGGGACAGGGAAGGGCGAGCAGTACTTC.

V and J are TRBV7-2 and TRBJ2-1, with D unclear. The germline V gene encodes CDR1 SGHTA and CDR2 FQGNSA. CDR3 size: 13 residues. Trimming pared 3 bases from V and 3 bases from J, leaving 6 bases between. CDR3 residues: CASSFSYYNEQFF. The CDR3 DNA follows: TGTGCCAGCAGCTTTTCGTACTACAATGAGCAGTTCTTC. Using reference TRBV7-2 and TRBJ2-1 for the parts outside the CDR3, the full variable domain is GAGVSQSPSNKVTEKGKDVELRCDPISGHTALYWYRQSLGQGLEFLIYFQGNSAPDKSGLPSDRFSAERTGGSVSTLTIQRTQQEDSAVYLCASSFSYYNEQFFGPGTRLTVL.

The gene calls are TRBV13 and TRBJ1-2; TRBD1 is a possible D gene (5 bases). Germline V gene sequence: CDR1 PRHDT, CDR2 FYEKMQ (reference sequence). This CDR3 spans 14 amino acids. V lost 0 bases and J lost 4, with 9 bases in between. The CDR3 spells CASSLGGTSYGYTF. CDR3 in DNA: TGTGCCAGCAGCTTAGGTGGGACTTCCTATGGCTACACCTTC.

This clone has only a few counts. J is TRBJ2-7 and V is TRBV4-2, with TRBD1 as a possible D gene (6 bases). Germline loops: CDR1 LGHNA, CDR2 YNFKEQ. The CDR3 has 15 amino acids. Trimming pared 1 base from V and 1 base from J, leaving 11 bases between. Here the CDR3 reads CASSQVGGQSYEQYF. The CDR3 DNA follows: TGTGCCAGCAGCCAAGTAGGCGGACAGTCCTACGAGCAGTACTTC.

This clone was detected only once. This chain joins TRBV2 and TRBJ1-5; 7 bases fit TRBD1. The CDR3 sequence is 14 residues long. Losses at the gene ends were 4 bases for V and 2 bases for J; bases not matched to a gene: 2. Germline CDR1 SNHLY, CDR2 FYNNEI. This chain's CDR3 is CASSADRGNQPQHF. The CDR3 DNA reads TGTGCCAGCAGTGCCGACAGGGGCAATCAGCCCCAGCATTTT.

CDR3 protein: CALGGGGPPNEQFF. CDR3 nucleotide sequence: TGTGCCCTCGGCGGGGGGGGGCCCCCTAATGAGCAGTTCTTC. The V gene is TRBV10-3, the J gene TRBJ2-1; 9 nucleotides agree with TRBD2. Germline CDR1 reads ENHRY; CDR2 reads SYGVKD. The junction had 12 bases not matched to a gene; V was cut back by 11 bases and J by 7 bases. The CDR3 runs 14 residues.